The rows below give T cell receptor beta chains drawn from one sample of a study of regulatory T cells in long-lasting Graves disease. MiXCR, run by TCRdb on the multiplex PCR reads, gives a single entry per CDR3 protein. The sample carries some 490,000 distinct CDR3 sequences, more than 10% recorded once. These data are also associated with another study on T cells in Graves' hyperthyroidism and ophthalmopathy.

The sample here was peripheral blood mononuclear cells (PBMCs), taken at new diagnosis, from a patient treated with antithyroid drugs. These receptors came from a woman in her 30s with Graves disease. CDR3s include the opening cysteine and the closing phenylalanine or tryptophan. Each record gives: D gene, V gene, CDR3 protein. A D gene is named only where the DNA matches it firmly.

. | TRBV11-2 | CASSSGPYYTEAFF
. | TRBV28 | CASSFVPAAGYNEQFF
TRBD2 | TRBV6-2/TRBV6-3 | CASSLSGIGADTQYF
. | TRBV20-1 | CSARVDSFINQPQHF
. | TRBV10-3 | CAISDFRETQYF
. | TRBV6-2/TRBV6-3 | CASSYRRAVEQYF
. | TRBV6-1 | CASSGGFLAEAFF
. | TRBV6-5 | CASSYGGVEQYF
. | TRBV2 | CASSDLGGASDTQYF
. | TRBV27 | CASADTNTGELFF
. | TRBV20-1 | CSARSDYTGELFF
. | TRBV6-1 | CASSAGAPGTQYF
. | TRBV19 | CASSRQGIARSGNEKLFF
. | TRBV19 | CASSNGRTYDSPLHF
TRBD2 | TRBV12-3/TRBV12-4 | CASSPGLAGGETQYF
TRBD2 | TRBV30 | CAWSDVSGTGELFF
TRBD1 | TRBV7-9 | CASTLTPGTGYFSEAFF
. | TRBV11-2 | CASSFSANQPQHF
. | TRBV12-3/TRBV12-4 | CASSKSSNTEAFF
. | TRBV7-2 | CASSLMIGGTEAFF
. | TRBV27 | CASSLLPGRATEAFF
TRBD1 | TRBV6-1 | CASQGDRAIWETQYF
. | TRBV27 | CASSSDGAGLDEQYF
. | TRBV14 | CASSLRQDEETQYF
. | TRBV12-3/TRBV12-4 | CASSLEDPSYNEQFF
. | TRBV20-1 | CSARDLRGYEQYF
. | TRBV9 | CASSVGGPDTGELFF
. | TRBV18 | CASSPRGAGFGEQYF
TRBD2 | TRBV20-1 | CSARDLELASGANEQFF
. | TRBV7-6 | CASSREIQETQYF
TRBD1 | TRBV5-4 | CASSLTGGYTDTQYF
. | TRBV3-1 | CASSQGPEQFF
TRBD1 | TRBV6-2/TRBV6-3 | CASRIDRGFRYGYTF
. | TRBV25-1 | CATLGGNYSPLHF
. | TRBV5-1 | CASSLEAGSSPLHF
. | TRBV7-2 | CASSLVPPEQFF
. | TRBV2 | CASSHPQRFTEQYF
. | TRBV5-1 | CASSLQGRENTEAFF
. | TRBV6-1 | CASSHPLGTEAFF
. | TRBV4-3 | CASTQDDGSTDTQYF
. | TRBV4-2 | CASSQAIPLGETQYF
. | TRBV3-1 | CASSQAGRANEKLFF
. | TRBV20-1 | CSAPSDGRNTNYGYTF
. | TRBV20-1 | CSASGLTGELFF
. | TRBV27 | CASSSLRTPSSYEQYF
TRBD1 | TRBV7-9 | CASSLGGAGGKSYEQYF
. | TRBV6-9 | CASSYLGPTGELFF
. | TRBV4-1 | CASSQVAGDGTEAFF
TRBD1 | TRBV6-5 | CASSYHRGSTEAFF
. | TRBV27 | CASSLETAPGEQYF
. | TRBV7-9 | CASLGEAKNIQYF